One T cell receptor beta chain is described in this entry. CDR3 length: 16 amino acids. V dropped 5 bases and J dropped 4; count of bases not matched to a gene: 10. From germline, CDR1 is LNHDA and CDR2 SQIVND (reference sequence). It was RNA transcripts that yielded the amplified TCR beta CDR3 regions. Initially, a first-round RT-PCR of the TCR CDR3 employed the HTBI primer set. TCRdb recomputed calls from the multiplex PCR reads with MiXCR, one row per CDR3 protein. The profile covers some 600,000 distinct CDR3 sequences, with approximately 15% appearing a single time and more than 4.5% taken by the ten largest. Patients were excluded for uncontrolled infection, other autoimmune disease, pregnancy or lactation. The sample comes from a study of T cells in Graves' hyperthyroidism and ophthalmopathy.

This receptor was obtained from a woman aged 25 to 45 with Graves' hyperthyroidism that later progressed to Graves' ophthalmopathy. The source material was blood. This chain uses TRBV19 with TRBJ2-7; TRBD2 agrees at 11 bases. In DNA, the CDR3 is TGTGCCAGTAGTCCCCGCGGGGGACTAGCGGTATACGAGCAGTACTTC. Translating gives CASSPRGGLAVYEQYF.